This T cell receptor (beta chain) was sequenced for a study of blood T cell repertoires in COVID-19. The wider study: Material from acute and convalescent COVID-19 was sourced from the United States, Italy and Spain. PBMCs, B-cell-depleted T cells, or T cells were the source of the cDNA or gDNA that made up the material.

The V gene lost 1 base and the J gene lost 2 bases, with 13 bases spanning the gap. CDR3 length: 16 residues. Germline CDR1 reads MGHRA; CDR2 reads YSYEKL. Original processing notes: Estimation of nucleated cell counts was performed using reference gene primer amplification. Data came from immunoSEQ multiplex PCR; TCRdb stores just in-frame clones and leaves some out. The DNA was the basis for D and trimming; V, J and clone size are from that table. Of fewer than 80,000 clones in the sample, 90% were seen once. The source material was peripheral blood. This sequence originates from an elderly woman with active or convalescent COVID-19. This chain joins TRBV4-1 and TRBJ2-3, with D hard to call. CDR3 DNA: TGCGCCAGCAGCCAAGGACGGCGGCAGTTCACAGATACGCAGTATTTT. It yields the protein CASSQGRRQFTDTQYF.